Following are 14 T cell receptor beta chains from one sample sequenced in a study of CD8 T cells in ankylosing spondylitis. From the 5' RACE reads, TCRdb called clonotypes with MiXCR, one entry per CDR3 protein. Among about 120,000 distinct CDR3 sequences listed, roughly 15% were seen once. Sample: blood, either unsorted or a sorted T cell fraction (not recorded which). These receptors were obtained from a female donor with ankylosing spondylitis or in good health (not recorded which).

This clonotype was counted many times. The rearrangement joins TRBV20-1 to TRBJ2-5; D is unclear. The CDR3 sequence is 13 residues long. Per the germline V gene, CDR1 is DFQATT and CDR2 is SNEGSKA (reference sequence). Trimming pared 3 bases from V and 5 bases from J, leaving 13 bases between. The CDR3 spells CSARHSLQETQYF. The CDR3 nucleotides are TGCAGTGCTAGGCACAGCCTTCAGGAGACCCAGTACTTC.

This clonotype came up a few times. This chain links TRBV28 with TRBJ2-5; 9 bases align to TRBD1. CDR1 is MDHEN and CDR2 is SYDVKM in the germline V gene. With 4 bases clipped from V and 5 bases from J, the junction kept 5 bases outside the gene matches. CDR3 length equals 14 residues. The CDR3: CASSYTGGVETQYF. The DNA for the CDR3 is TGTGCCAGCAGTTACACAGGGGGCGTTGAGACCCAGTACTTC.

The chain joins TRBV4-2 to TRBJ2-3, with TRBD2 matching 12 bases. Germline V gene data show CDR1 as LGHNA and CDR2 as YNFKEQ. The CDR3 totals 16 residues. V shed 5 bases, J shed 4 bases, and the junction held 7 bases outside the gene matches. CDR3 DNA: TGTGCCAGCAGCGTTACTAGCGGGGGGTTCGCAGATACGCAGTATTTT. Translation gives CASSVTSGGFADTQYF.

This clonotype was detected a few times. V is TRBV5-1 and J is TRBJ2-3; D is unclear. The CDR3 is made up of 15 amino acids. Germline assignment: CDR1 SGHRS and CDR2 YFSETQ. V gave up 7 bases and J gave up 0 bases, with 15 bases separating them. The CDR3 DNA reads as TGCGCCAGCGAGTTGTCAGGAGTAAGCACAGATACGCAGTATTTT. It translates to CASELSGVSTDTQYF.

In this sample, this clonotype turned up many times. J is TRBJ1-5 and V is TRBV7-9; tentatively, D is TRBD1 (5 bases). Germline lookup yields CDR1 SEHNR and CDR2 FQNEAQ (reference sequence). V was trimmed by 5 bases and J by 3 bases, leaving 14 bases between them. The CDR3 consists of 15 residues. This CDR3 reads CASSDTGTPNQPQHF. The CDR3 DNA is TGTGCCAGCAGCGACACCGGGACCCCCAATCAGCCCCAGCATTTT. Full variable domain (outside the CDR3, taken from reference TRBV7-9 and TRBJ1-5): DTGVSQNPRHKITKRGQNVTFRCDPISEHNRLYWYRQTLGQGPEFLTYFQNEAQLEKSRLLSDRFSAERPKGSFSTLEIQRTEQGDSAMYLCASSDTGTPNQPQHFGDGTRLSIL.

The chain joins TRBV6-2 or TRBV6-3 to TRBJ1-5; tentative D call: TRBD1 (5 bases). The germline CDR1 and CDR2 sequences are MNHEY and SVGEGT. Trimming left V 2 bases short and J 0 bases short, with 17 bases between. CDR3 length: 18 residues. CDR3 coding DNA: TGTGCCAGCAGTTACAGCGCGGGGGACGGCCCTAGCAATCAGCCCCAGCATTTT. Amino acid sequence: CASSYSAGDGPSNQPQHF.

This clonotype turned up a few times. This CDR3 is CSVGWDQPQHF. As DNA, the CDR3 is TGCAGCGTTGGATGGGATCAGCCCCAGCATTTT. The chain links TRBV29-1 to TRBJ1-5; D gene uncertain. The CDR3 runs 11 residues. The V end was cut by 4 bases, the J end by 5 bases, with 6 bases between. Per germline, CDR1 SQVTM and CDR2 ANQGSEA.

The sample holds many counts of this clonotype. V usage is TRBV14 and J usage is TRBJ2-2; D may be TRBD2 (5 bases). The CDR3 runs to 14 residues. Germline CDR1 is SGHDN and CDR2 is FVKESK. Trimming took off 0 bases at V and 5 bases at J, with 7 bases between the two ends. The CDR3 bases are TGTGCCAGCAGCCAAGACCGAGGGACCGGGGAGCTGTTTTTT. Protein product: CASSQDRGTGELFF. The full variable domain, its missing parts supplied by reference TRBV14 and TRBJ2-2, is EAGVTQFPSHSVIEKGQTVTLRCDPISGHDNLYWYRRVMGKEIKFLLHFVKESKQDESGMPNNRFLAERTGGTYSTLKVQPAELEDSGVYFCASSQDRGTGELFFGEGSRLTVL.

This clonotype was observed a handful of times. The genes are TRBV24-1 and TRBJ2-3; TRBD2 might be the D (5 bases). V was clipped by 7 bases and J by 2 bases, with 12 bases between them. The V gene's germline CDR1 is KGHDR and CDR2 SFDVKD. There are 14 residues in the CDR3. CDR3 DNA: TGTGCCACCAGGAAAGCGGAACCCACAGATACGCAGTATTTT. Amino acids: CATRKAEPTDTQYF.

This clonotype has just a few counts. V gene TRBV12-3 or TRBV12-4 combines with J gene TRBJ2-7; 9 bases are shared with TRBD1. The CDR3 covers 14 residues. With V trimmed by 5 bases and J by 6 bases, 8 bases remained unmatched. CDR3 DNA: TGTGCCAGCAGTGGGGGACAGGGTAGTCGCGAGCAGTACTTC. This sequence encodes CASSGGQGSREQYF.

The gene calls are TRBV18 and TRBJ2-1, with unresolved D. CDR3 size: 13 residues. V lost 0 bases and J lost 9, with 9 bases in between. Per germline, CDR1 KGHSH and CDR2 LQKENI. In nucleotides, the CDR3 is TGTGCCAGCTCACCACCACTCGTGATTGAGCAGTTCTTC. This codes for CASSPPLVIEQFF.

This clonotype turned up a few times. The chain recombines TRBV12-3 or TRBV12-4 with TRBJ2-3, with 11 bases identical to TRBD2. This CDR3 has 18 residues. The junction had 11 bases not matched to a gene; V was cut back by 5 bases and J by 1 base. CDR3 DNA sequence: TGTGCCAGCAGTGACGCACTAGCGGGGGCCCCCGGCACAGATACGCAGTATTTT. Translation: CASSDALAGAPGTDTQYF.

This clonotype was detected only a few times. The chain has TRBV12-3 or TRBV12-4 and TRBJ1-1; D ambiguous. The CDR3 spans 11 residues. The V end was cut by 5 bases, the J end by 5 bases, with 6 bases between. The DNA of the CDR3 is TGTGCCAGCAGTACATTAACTGAAGCTTTCTTT. It codes for CASSTLTEAFF.

This clonotype was recorded only once. The chain carries TRBV13 and TRBJ2-7; possible D gene TRBD2, 6 bases. Germline V lookup: CDR1 PRHDT, CDR2 FYEKMQ (reference sequence). The CDR3 loop spans 15 amino acids. Trimming removed 2 bases from V and 4 bases from J, with 15 bases in between. The CDR3 coding sequence is TGTGCCAGCAGCTTACGGAGGGAACCTACATACGAGCAGTACTTC. It encodes CASSLRREPTYEQYF.